These 29 T cell receptor beta chains share one sample of origin, sequenced in a study of Ad26.COV2.S vaccination and SARS-CoV-2 variants (TCRdb year 2021). The treatment or condition label, read with the paper, signifies: roughly 19 received Ad26.COV2.S at low or high dose, single or two shots; about 5 received placebo; per-sample allocation not given. Repertoires of vaccine and placebo recipients were sequenced from samples taken on day 63 after the first injection. Library generation was performed with the immunoSEQ multiplex PCR assay. Entries here come from immuneACCESS through TCRdb and include only in-frame sequences with V and J called. Some clones fail to appear in such tables; in the studies checked, an unresolved V gene covers under half of the shortfall, and the cause of the remainder is unknown. In this sample the table shows around 250,000 clones, around 90% of which occur a single time. The ten largest make up nearly 3% of the sample.

The sample here was peripheral blood, taken in a trial of Ad26.COV2.S vaccine versus placebo. The receptor set was obtained from a person aged 18-60 years who received the Ad26.COV2.S COVID-19 vaccine or a placebo.

V is TRBV12-3 or TRBV12-4 and J is TRBJ2-1; a possible D gene is TRBD2 (5 bases). This CDR3 comprises 12 residues. V was pared by 2 bases and J by 8 bases, with 7 bases between. The CDR3 here is CASSLPGYEQFF. CDR3 in DNA: TGTGCCAGCAGTTTACCGGGGTATGAGCAGTTCTTC.

This clone was recorded once. The V call is TRBV6-6, the J call TRBJ2-3; no clear D gene. The CDR3 consists of 14 residues. The V gene lost 5 bases and the J gene lost 4 bases, with 13 bases spanning the gap. Germline assignment: CDR1 MNHNY and CDR2 SVGAGI (reference sequence). The CDR3 spells CASSLGPGADTQYF. The DNA for the CDR3 is TGTGCCAGCAGTCTGGGCCCGGGCGCAGATACGCAGTATTTT.

V usage is TRBV7-8 and J usage is TRBJ2-7, with 8 nucleotides matching TRBD1. Germline CDR1 is SGHVS and CDR2 is FQNEAQ. The CDR3 length is 16 residues. The ends lost 5 bases at V and 2 bases at J; junction bases unmatched: 11. The CDR3, as DNA: TGTGCCAGCAGCGCGGACAGGGACGGTCGGCCCTACGAGCAGTACGTC. It encodes CASSADRDGRPYEQYV.

The chain links TRBV6-5 to TRBJ1-2, with 7 bases fitting TRBD1. The CDR3 totals 12 residues. The germline gives CDR1 MNHEY, CDR2 SVGAGI. V shed 11 bases and J 4 bases; nucleotides not matched to a gene: 7. The CDR3, as DNA: TGTGCCGCGCAGACAGGGACCTATGGCTACACCTTC. Its translation is CAAQTGTYGYTF.

The J gene is TRBJ2-3, the V gene TRBV4-2; TRBD2 aligns across 10 bases. The CDR3 consists of 16 residues. The germline CDR1 and CDR2 sequences are LGHNA and YNFKEQ. V gave up 0 bases and J gave up 4 bases; unmatched junction bases: 4. Here the CDR3 DNA reads TGTGCCAGCAGCCAAGAAGCTAGCGGGGGCCCAGATACGCAGTATTTT. Protein product: CASSQEASGGPDTQYF.

The gene calls are TRBV10-3 and TRBJ2-3; TRBD1 or TRBD2 may be the D gene (5 bases each). CDR3 length: 13 residues. Germline V gene lookup returns CDR1 ENHRY and CDR2 SYGVKD. Trimming left V 6 bases short and J 0 bases short, with 7 bases between. CDR3 bases: TGTGCCATCAGCGGGGCTAGCACAGATACGCAGTATTTT. Translated: CAISGASTDTQYF.

The J gene is TRBJ2-1, the V gene TRBV7-2, with 13 bases fitting TRBD2. CDR1 and CDR2 (germline): SGHTA, FQGNSA. J was trimmed by 1 base and V by 6 bases; bases with no gene match: 9. CDR3 length equals 18 residues. CDR3 DNA sequence: TGTGCCAGCAGGAGCGGGACTAGCGGGGCTAGATCCTACAATGAGCAGTTCTTC. It encodes CASRSGTSGARSYNEQFF.

V is TRBV7-2 and J is TRBJ2-5, with 7 bases fitting TRBD2. The ends lost 1 base at V and 0 bases at J; junction bases unmatched: 5. This CDR3 has 16 amino acids. Germline V gene sequence: CDR1 SGHTA, CDR2 FQGNSA. CDR3 loop: CASSLGTRRYQETQYF. The CDR3 DNA sequence: TGTGCCAGCAGCTTAGGGACTAGAAGGTACCAAGAGACCCAGTACTTC.

This clone is labeled as medium-sized. V is TRBV3-1 (or the pseudogene TRBV3-2) and J is TRBJ2-7; maybe TRBD2 (6 bases). The V end lost 4 bases, the J end lost 7 bases, and 32 bases lay between the germline ends. This CDR3 comprises 19 residues. The V gene's germline CDR1 is LGHDT and CDR2 YNNKEL (reference sequence). The CDR3 here is CASSPVAFPRLEVPSEQYF. CDR3 bases: TGTGCCAGCAGCCCAGTGGCGTTCCCAAGACTAGAAGTCCCCTCGGAGCAGTACTTC.

CDR3 sequence: CASSEIIRGNSNQPQHF. CDR3 in DNA: TGTGCCAGCAGTGAAATAATTAGAGGAAATAGCAATCAGCCCCAGCATTTT. This sequence joins TRBV6-1 and TRBJ1-5; D remains ambiguous. There are 17 residues in the CDR3. Germline V gene lookup returns CDR1 MNHNS and CDR2 SASEGT. V dropped 2 bases and J dropped 0 bases, with 14 bases sitting between them.

The V call is TRBV5-4, the J call TRBJ2-7; possible D gene TRBD1, 5 bases. Germline CDR1 reads SGHNT; CDR2 reads YYREEE (reference sequence). The CDR3 totals 18 residues. V dropped 4 bases and J dropped 8 bases, with 31 bases sitting between them. The DNA of the CDR3 is TGTGCCAGCAGCCCCCCCCGGTATCGAAGGGGTTACCTTACCAAGCAGTACGTC. Its translation: CASSPPRYRRGYLTKQYV.

In its sample, this clone was seen once. The chain uses TRBV11-3 and TRBJ1-1; no clear D. The CDR3 is 17 amino acids. V was cut by 3 bases and J by 8 bases, with 25 bases left in between. Looked up from germline, CDR1 is SGHNT and CDR2 is YENEEA. The CDR3 DNA reads as TGTGCCAGCAGCTTCCCTCTAGGACGGAATCGACGTGTGGAAGCTTTCTTT. Its translation is CASSFPLGRNRRVEAFF. The variable domain in full, with the rest retrieved from reference TRBV11-3 and TRBJ1-1, is EAGVVQSPRYKIIEKKQPVAFWCNPISGHNTLYWYLQNLGQGPELLIRYENEEAVDDSQLPKDRFSAERLKGVDSTLKIQPAELGDSAVYLCASSFPLGRNRRVEAFFGQGTRLTVV.

The genes are TRBV4-3 and TRBJ1-4; D is undetermined. Germline V CDR1 and CDR2: LGHNA, YSLEER. CDR3 size: 16 residues. V lost 0 bases, J lost 4 bases, and 12 bases lay in between. This CDR3 is CASSQDWMGSNEKLFF. CDR3 bases: TGCGCCAGCAGCCAAGATTGGATGGGTAGTAATGAAAAACTGTTTTTT.

The rearrangement links TRBV5-8 to TRBJ2-3, with a weak D call TRBD1 (5 bases). Trimming stripped 0 bases from V and 0 bases from J, with 17 bases between. Per the germline V gene, CDR1 is SGHTS and CDR2 is YDEGEE. This CDR3 has 18 residues. CDR3 in DNA: TGTGCCAGCAGCTTGGATGGTCCCAGGGCCTTCAGCACAGATACGCAGTATTTT. It is translated as CASSLDGPRAFSTDTQYF.

The rearrangement links TRBV18 to TRBJ2-4; D is unresolved. CDR3 length equals 14 residues. The V gene lost 6 bases and the J gene lost 1 base, with 10 bases spanning the gap. Germline V CDR1 and CDR2: KGHSH, LQKENI. The CDR3 nucleotides read TGTGCCAGCTCCCCGCTTGGGGCCAAAAACATTCAGTACTTC. Its protein is CASSPLGAKNIQYF.

The rearrangement links TRBV7-8 to TRBJ2-3; possible D gene TRBD2, 5 bases. The CDR3 has 14 amino acids. The germline CDR1 and CDR2 sequences are SGHVS and FQNEAQ. Trimming pared 0 bases from V and 4 bases from J, leaving 8 bases between. CDR3 sequence (DNA): TGTGCCAGCAGCTTAGCGGCTAGCTCAGATACGCAGTATTTT. Protein product: CASSLAASSDTQYF.

This rearrangement joins TRBV4-2 to TRBJ1-2; D is uncertain. Germline loops: CDR1 LGHNA, CDR2 YNFKEQ. V was cut by 1 base and J by 0 bases, with 6 bases left in between. The CDR3 sequence is 14 residues long. CDR3 amino acids: CASSQGAPNYGYTF. The CDR3 DNA reads TGTGCCAGCAGCCAAGGCGCCCCTAACTATGGCTACACCTTC.

This chain joins TRBV4-1 and TRBJ1-1, with no clear D. The germline V gene has CDR1 MGHRA and CDR2 YSYEKL. Trimming removed 3 bases from V and 6 bases from J, with 17 bases in between. The CDR3 spans 15 residues. The DNA of the CDR3 is TGCGCCAGCAGCCACCGGTCCTCTTATAGGGCTGAAGCTTTCTTT. Translation gives CASSHRSSYRAEAFF.

This clone showed up just once. This chain links TRBV11-3 with TRBJ2-7; the D call may be TRBD1 or TRBD2 (6 bases each). Trimming left V 3 bases short and J 2 bases short, with 17 bases between. Germline lookup yields CDR1 SGHNT and CDR2 YENEEA. The CDR3 totals 16 residues. The CDR3 region has the DNA TGTGCCAGCAGCTTCCTCCGGGGGCAGAGGGCCTACGAGCAGTACGTC. This sequence encodes CASSFLRGQRAYEQYV.

This clone was recorded once. V gene TRBV18 combines with J gene TRBJ2-3; weak D call: TRBD2 (6 bases). Trimming took 1 base from V and 8 from J, leaving 10 bases between them. Germline CDR1 is KGHSH and CDR2 is LQKENI. The CDR3 is made up of 13 amino acids. The CDR3: CASSPREAGTQYF. CDR3 sequence (DNA): TGTGCCAGCTCACCACGGGAGGCTGGTACGCAGTATTTT.

The chain joins TRBV27 to TRBJ2-3; maybe TRBD1 (6 bases). This CDR3 has 12 residues. Germline V CDR1 and CDR2: MNHEY, SMNVEV (reference sequence). V was cut by 5 bases and J by 6 bases, with 9 bases left in between. The CDR3 sequence: CASSRTADTQYF. The DNA for the CDR3 is TGTGCCAGCAGTAGGACAGCTGATACGCAGTATTTT.

V and J are TRBV27 and TRBJ2-3; TRBD1 or TRBD2 may be the D gene (6 bases each). V was cut by 5 bases and J by 4 bases, with 16 bases left in between. CDR1 is MNHEY, CDR2 SMNVEV, per germline (reference sequence). The CDR3 is 15 amino acids. DNA for the CDR3: TGTGCCAGCAGTCCCCCCCGGGGGCCGGCAGATACGCAGTATTTT. Protein product: CASSPPRGPADTQYF.

The rearrangement links TRBV5-1 to TRBJ2-5; TRBD2 might be the D (6 bases). CDR1 and CDR2 (germline): SGHRS, YFSETQ. V dropped 4 bases and J dropped 0 bases, with 13 bases sitting between them. This CDR3 has 15 residues. The CDR3 DNA is TGCGCCAGCAGCGGAGGGGTGGGGTACCAAGAGACCCAGTACTTC. The encoded protein is CASSGGVGYQETQYF. Variable domain in full (rest from reference TRBV5-1 and TRBJ2-5): KAGVTQTPRYLIKTRGQQVTLSCSPISGHRSVSWYQQTPGQGLQFLFEYFSETQRNKGNFPGRFSGRQFSNSRSEMNVSTLELGDSALYLCASSGGVGYQETQYFGPGTRLLVL.

The CDR3: CAWSLGVGTQYF. In DNA form, the CDR3 reads TGTGCCTGGAGTCTCGGGGTGGGTACGCAGTATTTT. The chain recombines TRBV30 with TRBJ2-3, with TRBD2 as a possible D gene (5 bases). V was shortened by 2 bases and J by 8 bases, with 11 bases between the two germline ends. The CDR3 consists of 12 residues. CDR1 and CDR2 (germline): GTSNPN, SVGIG (reference sequence).

CDR3: CASSYRTDTQYF. The CDR3, as DNA: TGTGCCAGCTCATATCGCACAGATACGCAGTATTTT. V usage is TRBV18 and J usage is TRBJ2-3; D ambiguous. Trimming shortened V by 5 bases and J by 1 base, and 4 bases separated the two germline ends. From germline, CDR1 is KGHSH and CDR2 LQKENI. The CDR3 has 12 amino acids. Together with reference TRBV18 and TRBJ2-3, the CDR3 gives the full variable domain: NAGVMQNPRHLVRRRGQEARLRCSPMKGHSHVYWYRQLPEEGLKFMVYLQKENIIDESGMPKERFSAEFPKEGPSILRIQQVVRGDSAAYFCASSYRTDTQYFGPGTRLTVL.

V usage is TRBV5-1 and J usage is TRBJ2-6, with D possibly TRBD2 on 6 matching bases. Between the trimmed V and J ends, which lost 2 bases and 2 bases, there was a span of 8 bases. Germline CDR1 is SGHRS and CDR2 is YFSETQ. The CDR3 runs 15 residues. The DNA for the CDR3 is TGCGCCAGCAGCTTAACGGGGGCTGGGGCCAACGTCCTGACTTTC. Protein sequence: CASSLTGAGANVLTF.

This clone was found a few times. The chain employs TRBV5-6 and TRBJ2-5, with D possibly matching TRBD2 (5 bases). The CDR3 is 16 residues long. Germline V gene data show CDR1 as SGHDT and CDR2 as YYEEEE. Trimming cost V 3 bases and J 5 bases, with 20 bases left between them. The CDR3 coding sequence is TGTGCCAGCAGCTGGAATCCGGGTGGACTGCGGGAGACCCAGTACTTC. This sequence encodes CASSWNPGGLRETQYF.

The chain uses TRBV6-5 and TRBJ1-2; 9 bases align to TRBD1. The CDR3 sequence is 13 residues long. The germline gives CDR1 MNHEY, CDR2 SVGAGI. The trim removed 11 bases at V and 2 bases at J, leaving 6 bases unmatched. Here the CDR3 DNA reads TGTGCCGTAACGACAGGGGGAAACTATGGCTACACCTTC. Amino acid sequence: CAVTTGGNYGYTF.

This CDR3 is CSVSLQRQLRETQYF. CDR3 in DNA: TGCAGCGTTTCCCTACAAAGACAGCTGAGGGAGACCCAGTACTTC. The chain carries TRBV29-1 and TRBJ2-5, with TRBD1 as a possible D gene (5 bases). Deletions cut 5 bases from V and 5 bases from J, with 21 bases between. The germline V gene encodes CDR1 SQVTM and CDR2 ANQGSEA. The CDR3 consists of 15 residues.